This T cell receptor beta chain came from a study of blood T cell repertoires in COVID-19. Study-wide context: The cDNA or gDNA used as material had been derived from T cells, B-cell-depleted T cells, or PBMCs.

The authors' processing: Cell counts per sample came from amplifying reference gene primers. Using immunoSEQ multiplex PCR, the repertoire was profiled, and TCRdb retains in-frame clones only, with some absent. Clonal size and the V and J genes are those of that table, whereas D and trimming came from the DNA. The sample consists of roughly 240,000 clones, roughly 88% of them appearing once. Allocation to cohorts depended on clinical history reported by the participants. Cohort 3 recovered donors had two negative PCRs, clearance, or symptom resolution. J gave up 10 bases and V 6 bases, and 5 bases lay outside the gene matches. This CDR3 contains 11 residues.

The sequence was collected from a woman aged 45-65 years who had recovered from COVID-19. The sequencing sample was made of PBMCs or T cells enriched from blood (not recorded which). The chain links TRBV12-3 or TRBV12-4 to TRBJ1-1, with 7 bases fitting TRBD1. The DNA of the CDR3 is TGTGCCAGCAGCCTCAGGGGGAGAGCTTTCTTT. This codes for CASSLRGRAFF.